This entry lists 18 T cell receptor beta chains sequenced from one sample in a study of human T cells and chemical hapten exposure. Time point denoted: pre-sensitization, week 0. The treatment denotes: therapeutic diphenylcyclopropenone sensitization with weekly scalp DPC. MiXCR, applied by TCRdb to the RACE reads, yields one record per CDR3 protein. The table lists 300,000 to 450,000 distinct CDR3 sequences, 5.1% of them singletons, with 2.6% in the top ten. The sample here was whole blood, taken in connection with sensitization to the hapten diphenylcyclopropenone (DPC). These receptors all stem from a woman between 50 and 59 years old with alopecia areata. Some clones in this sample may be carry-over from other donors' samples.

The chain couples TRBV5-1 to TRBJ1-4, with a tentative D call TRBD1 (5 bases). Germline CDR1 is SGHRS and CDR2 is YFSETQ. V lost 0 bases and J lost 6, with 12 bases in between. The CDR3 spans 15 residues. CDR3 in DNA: TGCGCCAGCAGCTTGGGTCCCAGCAGGGATGAAAAACTGTTTTTT. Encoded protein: CASSLGPSRDEKLFF. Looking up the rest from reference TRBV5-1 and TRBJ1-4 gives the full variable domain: KAGVTQTPRYLIKTRGQQVTLSCSPISGHRSVSWYQQTPGQGLQFLFEYFSETQRNKGNFPGRFSGRQFSNSRSEMNVSTLELGDSALYLCASSLGPSRDEKLFFGSGTQLSVL.

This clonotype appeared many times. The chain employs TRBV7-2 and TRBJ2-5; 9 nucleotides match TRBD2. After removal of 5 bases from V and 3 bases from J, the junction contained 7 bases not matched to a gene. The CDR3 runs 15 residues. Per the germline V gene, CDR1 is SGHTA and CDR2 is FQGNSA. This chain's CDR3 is CASSPGLARKETQYF. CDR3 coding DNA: TGTGCCAGCAGCCCAGGACTAGCGAGAAAAGAGACCCAGTACTTC.

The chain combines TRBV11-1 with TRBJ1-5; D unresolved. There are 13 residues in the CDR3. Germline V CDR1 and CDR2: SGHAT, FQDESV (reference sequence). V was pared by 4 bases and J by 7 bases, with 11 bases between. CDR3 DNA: TGTGCCAGCAGCTCGGGCCCGGACCAGCCCCAGCATTTT. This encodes CASSSGPDQPQHF.

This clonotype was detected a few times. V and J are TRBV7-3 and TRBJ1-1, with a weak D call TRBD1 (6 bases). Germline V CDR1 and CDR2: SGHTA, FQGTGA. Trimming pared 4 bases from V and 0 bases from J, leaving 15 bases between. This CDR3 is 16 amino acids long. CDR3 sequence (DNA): TGTGCCAGCAGCTCTCGATTCCAGGGGATGAACACTGAAGCTTTCTTT. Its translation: CASSSRFQGMNTEAFF.

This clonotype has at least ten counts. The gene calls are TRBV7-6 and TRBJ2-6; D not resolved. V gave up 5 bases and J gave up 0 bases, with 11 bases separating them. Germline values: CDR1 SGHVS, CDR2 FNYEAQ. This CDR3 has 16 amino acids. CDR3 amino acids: CASSAAGRSGANVLTF. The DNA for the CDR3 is TGTGCCAGCAGCGCCGCCGGACGCTCTGGGGCCAACGTCCTGACTTTC.

CDR3 sequence (DNA): TGTGCCAGCAGCTTAGGTCCCATAGCGGGAGCGGGGAATGAGCAGTTCTTC. It yields the protein CASSLGPIAGAGNEQFF. J is TRBJ2-1 and V is TRBV7-6; 9 bases agree with TRBD2. J gave up 7 bases and V 1 base, and 11 bases lay outside the gene matches. The CDR3 has 17 residues. Germline V gene sequence: CDR1 SGHVS, CDR2 FNYEAQ.

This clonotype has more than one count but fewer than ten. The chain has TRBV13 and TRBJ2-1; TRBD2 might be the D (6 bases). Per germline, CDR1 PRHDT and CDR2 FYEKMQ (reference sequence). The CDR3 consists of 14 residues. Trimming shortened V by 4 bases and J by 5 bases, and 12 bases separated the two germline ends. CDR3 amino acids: CASSSPDYNNEQFF. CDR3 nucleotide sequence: TGTGCCAGCAGCTCCCCGGACTACAACAATGAGCAGTTCTTC.

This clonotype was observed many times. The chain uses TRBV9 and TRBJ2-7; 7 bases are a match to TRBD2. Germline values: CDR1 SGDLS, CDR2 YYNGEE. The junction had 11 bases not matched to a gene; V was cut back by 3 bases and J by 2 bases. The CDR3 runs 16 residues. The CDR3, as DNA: TGTGCCAGCAGCGGGTCACCTCCGGGACTACCCTACGAGCAGTACTTC. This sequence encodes CASSGSPPGLPYEQYF.

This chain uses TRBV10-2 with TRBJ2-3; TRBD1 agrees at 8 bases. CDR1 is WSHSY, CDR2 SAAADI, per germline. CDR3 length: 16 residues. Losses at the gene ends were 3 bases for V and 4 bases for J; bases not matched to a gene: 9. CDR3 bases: TGCGCCAGCAGTGATGGCAGGGGGCGCGGTTCAGATACGCAGTATTTT. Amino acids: CASSDGRGRGSDTQYF.

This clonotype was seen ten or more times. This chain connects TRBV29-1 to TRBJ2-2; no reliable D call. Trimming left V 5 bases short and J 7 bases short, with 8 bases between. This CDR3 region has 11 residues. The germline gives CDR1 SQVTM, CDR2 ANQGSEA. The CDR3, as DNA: TGCAGCGTTCTGTTTGGCGGGGAGCTGTTTTTT. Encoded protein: CSVLFGGELFF.

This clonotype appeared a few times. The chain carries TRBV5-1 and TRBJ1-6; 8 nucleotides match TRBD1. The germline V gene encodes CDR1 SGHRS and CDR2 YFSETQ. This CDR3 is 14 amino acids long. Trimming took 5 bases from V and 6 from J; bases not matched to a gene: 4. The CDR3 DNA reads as TGCGCCAGCAGGGGCGGACAGGGTAATTCACCCCTCCACTTT. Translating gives CASRGGQGNSPLHF.

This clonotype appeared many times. This chain's CDR3 is CASSGEGRGTAPNEQFF. The CDR3 DNA follows: TGTGCCAGCAGCGGAGAGGGAAGAGGGACTGCCCCCAATGAGCAGTTCTTC. This rearrangement joins TRBV4-2 to TRBJ2-1; tentative D call: TRBD2 (6 bases). In germline, CDR1 is LGHNA, CDR2 YNFKEQ. This CDR3 has 17 residues. The V gene lost 5 bases and the J gene lost 6 bases, with 23 bases spanning the gap.

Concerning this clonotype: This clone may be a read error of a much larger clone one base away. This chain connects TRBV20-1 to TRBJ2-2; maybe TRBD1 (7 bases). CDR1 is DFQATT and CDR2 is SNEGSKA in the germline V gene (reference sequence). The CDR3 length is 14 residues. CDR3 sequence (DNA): TGCAGTGTCCCGACAGGGCGGGTAGGCGGGGAGCTGTCTTTT. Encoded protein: CSVPTGRVGGELSF.

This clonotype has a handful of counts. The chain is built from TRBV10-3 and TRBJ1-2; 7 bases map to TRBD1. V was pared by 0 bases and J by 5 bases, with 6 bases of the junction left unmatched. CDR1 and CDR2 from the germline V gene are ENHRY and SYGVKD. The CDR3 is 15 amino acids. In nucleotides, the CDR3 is TGTGCCATCAGTGAGTCAGGGACAGAGACGTATGGCTACACCTTC. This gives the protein CAISESGTETYGYTF.

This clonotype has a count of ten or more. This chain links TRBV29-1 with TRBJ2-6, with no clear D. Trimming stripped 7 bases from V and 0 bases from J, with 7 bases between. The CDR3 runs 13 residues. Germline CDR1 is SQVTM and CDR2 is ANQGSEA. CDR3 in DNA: TGCAGCGCGGCAGACTCTGGGGCCAACGTCCTGACTTTC. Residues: CSAADSGANVLTF. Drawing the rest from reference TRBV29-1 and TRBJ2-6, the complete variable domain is SAVISQKPSRDICQRGTSLTIQCQVDSQVTMMFWYRQQPGQSLTLIATANQGSEATYESGFVIDKFPISRPNLTFSTLTVSNMSPEDSSIYLCSAADSGANVLTFGAGSRLTVL.

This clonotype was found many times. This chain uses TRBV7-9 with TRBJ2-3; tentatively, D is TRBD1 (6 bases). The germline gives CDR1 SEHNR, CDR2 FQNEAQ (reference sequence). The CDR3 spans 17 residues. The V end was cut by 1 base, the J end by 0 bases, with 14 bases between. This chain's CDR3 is CASSLGLGASSTDTQYF. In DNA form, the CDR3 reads TGTGCCAGCAGCTTAGGATTGGGGGCCTCTAGCACAGATACGCAGTATTTT.

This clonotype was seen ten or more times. The CDR3 here is CSVEDTSQSSGANVLTF. The CDR3, as DNA: TGCAGCGTTGAAGATACATCCCAGAGCTCTGGGGCCAACGTCCTGACTTTC. The chain is built from TRBV29-1 and TRBJ2-6; D uncertain. The CDR3 has 17 amino acids. V was pared by 0 bases and J by 0 bases, with 12 bases between. The germline V gene encodes CDR1 SQVTM and CDR2 ANQGSEA.

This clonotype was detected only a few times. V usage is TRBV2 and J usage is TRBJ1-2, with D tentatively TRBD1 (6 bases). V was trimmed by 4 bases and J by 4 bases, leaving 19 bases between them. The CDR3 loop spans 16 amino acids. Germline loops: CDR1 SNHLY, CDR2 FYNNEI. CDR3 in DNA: TGTGCCAGCAGTGCCGCCAGGGGAATCGGTGGCTATGGCTACACCTTC. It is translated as CASSAARGIGGYGYTF.